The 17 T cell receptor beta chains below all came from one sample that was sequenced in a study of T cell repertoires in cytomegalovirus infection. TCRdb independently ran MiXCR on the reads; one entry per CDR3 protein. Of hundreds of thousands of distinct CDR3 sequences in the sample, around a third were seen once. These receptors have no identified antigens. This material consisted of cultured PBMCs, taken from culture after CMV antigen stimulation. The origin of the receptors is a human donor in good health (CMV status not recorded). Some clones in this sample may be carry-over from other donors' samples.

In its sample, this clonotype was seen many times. The CDR3 protein is CASSFGGGGQPQHF. As DNA, the CDR3 is TGTGCCAGCAGCTTTGGGGGGGGCGGTCAGCCCCAGCATTTT. The chain links TRBV7-2 to TRBJ1-5; weak D call: TRBD1 (6 bases). This CDR3 has 14 residues. The germline V gene has CDR1 SGHTA and CDR2 FQGNSA. V was trimmed by 3 bases and J by 6 bases, leaving 12 bases between them.

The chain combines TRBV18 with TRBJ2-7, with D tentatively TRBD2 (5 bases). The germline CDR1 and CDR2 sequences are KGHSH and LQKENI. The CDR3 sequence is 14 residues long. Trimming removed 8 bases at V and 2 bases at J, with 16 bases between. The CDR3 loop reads CASTPEGSPYEQYF. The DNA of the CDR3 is TGTGCCAGCACCCCCGAGGGCTCCCCCTACGAGCAGTACTTC.

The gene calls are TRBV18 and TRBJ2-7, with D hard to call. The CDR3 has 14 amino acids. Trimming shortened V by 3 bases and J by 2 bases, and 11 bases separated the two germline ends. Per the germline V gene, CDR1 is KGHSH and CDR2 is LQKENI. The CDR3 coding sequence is TGTGCCAGCTCACCGGTGGGCGTAGCCTACGAGCAGTACTTC. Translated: CASSPVGVAYEQYF.

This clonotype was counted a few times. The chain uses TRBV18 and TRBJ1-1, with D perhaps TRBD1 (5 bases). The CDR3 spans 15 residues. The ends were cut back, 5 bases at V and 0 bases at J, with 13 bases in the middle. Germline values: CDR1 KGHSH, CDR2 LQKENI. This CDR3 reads CASSSSGGMNTEAFF. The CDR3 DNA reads TGTGCCAGCTCATCGTCCGGGGGGATGAACACTGAAGCTTTCTTT.

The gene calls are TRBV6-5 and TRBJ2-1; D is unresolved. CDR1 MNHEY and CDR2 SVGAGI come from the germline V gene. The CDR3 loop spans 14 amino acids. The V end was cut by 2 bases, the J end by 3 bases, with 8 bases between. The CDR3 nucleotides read TGTGCCAGCAGTTACGACGTGAACTACAATGAGCAGTTCTTC. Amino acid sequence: CASSYDVNYNEQFF.

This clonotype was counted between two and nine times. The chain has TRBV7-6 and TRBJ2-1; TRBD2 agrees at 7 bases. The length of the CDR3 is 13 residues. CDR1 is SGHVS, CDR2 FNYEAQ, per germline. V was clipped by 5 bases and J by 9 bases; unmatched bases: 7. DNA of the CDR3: TGTGCCAGCAGCATAGAACCGGGGGGTGAGCAGTTCTTC. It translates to CASSIEPGGEQFF.

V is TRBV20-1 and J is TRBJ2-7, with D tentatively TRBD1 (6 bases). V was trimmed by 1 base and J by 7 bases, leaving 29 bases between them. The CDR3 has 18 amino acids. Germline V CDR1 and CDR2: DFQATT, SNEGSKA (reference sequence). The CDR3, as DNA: TGCAGTGCTAGAGGGCGTAGTGGACAGACCCTAGGAAGTGTAGAGCAGTACTTC. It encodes CSARGRSGQTLGSVEQYF.

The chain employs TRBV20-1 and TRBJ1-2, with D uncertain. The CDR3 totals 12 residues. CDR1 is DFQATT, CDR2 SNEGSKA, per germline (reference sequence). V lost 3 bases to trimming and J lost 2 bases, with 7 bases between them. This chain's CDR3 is CSARSVNYGYTF. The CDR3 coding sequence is TGCAGTGCTAGGAGCGTGAACTATGGCTACACCTTC.

DNA for the CDR3: TGTGCCAGCAGTCCAAGGTCCGGATACCAAGAGACCCAGTACTTC. Its translation: CASSPRSGYQETQYF. The chain couples TRBV28 to TRBJ2-5; D is unclear. Between the trimmed V and J ends, which lost 5 bases and 0 bases, there was a span of 13 bases. The V gene's germline CDR1 is MDHEN and CDR2 SYDVKM. CDR3 size: 15 residues.

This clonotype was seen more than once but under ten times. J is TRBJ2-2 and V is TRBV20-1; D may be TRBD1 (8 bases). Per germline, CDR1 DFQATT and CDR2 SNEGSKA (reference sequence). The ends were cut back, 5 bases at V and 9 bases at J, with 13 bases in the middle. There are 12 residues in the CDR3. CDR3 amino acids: CSALQGGRELFF. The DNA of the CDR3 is TGCAGTGCTTTACAGGGGGGGAGGGAGCTGTTTTTT.

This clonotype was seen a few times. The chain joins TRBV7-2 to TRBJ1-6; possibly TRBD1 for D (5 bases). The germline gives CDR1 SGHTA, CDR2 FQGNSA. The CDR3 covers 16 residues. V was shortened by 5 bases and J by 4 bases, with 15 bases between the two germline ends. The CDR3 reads CASSPPGFGYNSPLHF. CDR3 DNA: TGTGCCAGCAGCCCCCCAGGGTTTGGGTATAATTCACCCCTCCACTTT.

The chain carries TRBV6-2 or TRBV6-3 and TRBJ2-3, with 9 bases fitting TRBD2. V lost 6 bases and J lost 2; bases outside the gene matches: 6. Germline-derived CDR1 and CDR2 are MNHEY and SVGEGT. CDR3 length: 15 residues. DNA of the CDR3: TGTGCCAGCAGGGGACTAGCACCCCTCACAGATACGCAGTATTTT. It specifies CASRGLAPLTDTQYF.

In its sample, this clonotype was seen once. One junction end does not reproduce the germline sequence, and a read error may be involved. CDR3 bases: TGCGCCAGCAGCTTAAAGGGATCCTCTGGAGACACCATATATTTT. This gives the protein CASSLKGSSGDTIYF. The V call is TRBV5-1, the J call TRBJ1-3; D gene ambiguous. CDR1 and CDR2 (germline): SGHRS, YFSETQ. The CDR3 totals 15 residues.

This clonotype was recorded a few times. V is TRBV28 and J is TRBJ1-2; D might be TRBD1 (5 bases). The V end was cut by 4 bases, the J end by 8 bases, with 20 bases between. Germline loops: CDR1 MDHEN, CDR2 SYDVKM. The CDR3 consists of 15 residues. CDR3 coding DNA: TGTGCCAGCAGTTCTACCGGGACTGATTTGGGAGGCTACACCTTC. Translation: CASSSTGTDLGGYTF.

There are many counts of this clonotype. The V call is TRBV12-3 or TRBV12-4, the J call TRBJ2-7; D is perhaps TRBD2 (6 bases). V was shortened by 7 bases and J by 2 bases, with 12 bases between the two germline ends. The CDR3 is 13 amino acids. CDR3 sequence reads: CASTPGLAYEQYF. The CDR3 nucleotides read TGTGCCAGCACCCCGGGACTCGCCTACGAGCAGTACTTC.

The CDR3: CASSRALEDTEAFF. The CDR3 region has the DNA TGTGCCAGCAGCCGGGCCCTGGAGGACACTGAAGCTTTCTTT. The chain uses TRBV12-3 or TRBV12-4 and TRBJ1-1; the D is unclear. The CDR3 extends over 14 amino acids. V gave up 6 bases and J gave up 3 bases, with 14 bases separating them.

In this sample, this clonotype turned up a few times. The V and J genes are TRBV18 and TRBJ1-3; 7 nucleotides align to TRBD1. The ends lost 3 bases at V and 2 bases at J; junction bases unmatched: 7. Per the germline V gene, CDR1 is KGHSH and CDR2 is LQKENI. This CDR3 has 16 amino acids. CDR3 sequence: CASSPERGRAGNTIYF. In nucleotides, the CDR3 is TGTGCCAGCTCACCGGAGAGGGGGCGAGCTGGAAACACCATATATTTT.